This T cell receptor (beta chain) was observed in a study of quantifying T cell responses using KT2 cells. About the study: RNA was reverse transcribed with TCR alpha and beta constant-region primers. Estimated efficiency of the T4 ligation step was above 8% under optimum conditions.

Germline V lookup: CDR1 SGHRS, CDR2 YFSETQ. The CDR3 is 13 amino acids. J gave up 11 bases and V 0 bases, and 4 bases lay outside the gene matches. A single-stranded UMI oligo with SP2 sequence was ligated to cDNA 3' ends. First-round PCR used three to four cycles and beta primers RC1.1 and RC1.2 covering TRBC1 and TRBC2. From the second PCR onward, TCR alpha and beta chains were processed separately. TCRdb processed the UMI-ligation and nested PCR reads anew with MiXCR; each CDR3 protein has one entry. The profile shows 45,000 to 65,000 distinct CDR3 sequences, 9% to 15% of them singletons. The source of this sequence is a human donor. Sequenced sample: PBMCs spiked with cells of the T cell clone KT2. The chain employs TRBV5-1 and TRBJ2-7; 11 bases are shared with TRBD1. CDR3 sequence: CASSLEDRGPKYF. CDR3 DNA sequence: TGCGCCAGCAGCTTGGAGGACAGGGGGCCTAAGTACTTC.